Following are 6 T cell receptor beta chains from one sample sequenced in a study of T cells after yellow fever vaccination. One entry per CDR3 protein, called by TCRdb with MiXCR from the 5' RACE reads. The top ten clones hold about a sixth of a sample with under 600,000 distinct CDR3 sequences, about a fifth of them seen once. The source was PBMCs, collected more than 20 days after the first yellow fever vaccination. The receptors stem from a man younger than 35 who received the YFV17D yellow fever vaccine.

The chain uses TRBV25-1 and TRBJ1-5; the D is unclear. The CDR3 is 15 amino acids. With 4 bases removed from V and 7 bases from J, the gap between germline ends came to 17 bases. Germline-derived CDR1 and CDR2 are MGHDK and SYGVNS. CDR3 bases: TGTGCCAGCAGTGGGGCGGGTGGCCACGGGCAGCCCCAGCATTTT. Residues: CASSGAGGHGQPQHF. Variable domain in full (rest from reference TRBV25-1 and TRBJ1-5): EADIYQTPRYLVIGTGKKITLECSQTMGHDKMYWYQQDPGMELHLIHYSYGVNSTEKGDLSSESTVSRIRTEHFPLTLESARPSHTSQYLCASSGAGGHGQPQHFGDGTRLSIL.

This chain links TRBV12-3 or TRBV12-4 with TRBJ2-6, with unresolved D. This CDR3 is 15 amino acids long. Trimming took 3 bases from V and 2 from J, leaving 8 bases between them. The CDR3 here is CASSFEVTGANVLTF. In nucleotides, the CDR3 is TGTGCCAGCAGTTTCGAGGTCACTGGGGCCAACGTCCTGACTTTC.

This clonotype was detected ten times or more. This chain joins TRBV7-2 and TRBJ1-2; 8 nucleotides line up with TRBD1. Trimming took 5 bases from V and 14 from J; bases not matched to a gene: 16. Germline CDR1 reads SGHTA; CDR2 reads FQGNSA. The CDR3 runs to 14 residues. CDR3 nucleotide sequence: TGTGCCAGCAGCCCGACGACGACAGGGGCGGCCGAAACCTTC. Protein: CASSPTTTGAAETF. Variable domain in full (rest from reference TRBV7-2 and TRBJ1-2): GAGVSQSPSNKVTEKGKDVELRCDPISGHTALYWYRQSLGQGLEFLIYFQGNSAPDKSGLPSDRFSAERTGGSVSTLTIQRTQQEDSAVYLCASSPTTTGAAETFGSGTRLTVV.

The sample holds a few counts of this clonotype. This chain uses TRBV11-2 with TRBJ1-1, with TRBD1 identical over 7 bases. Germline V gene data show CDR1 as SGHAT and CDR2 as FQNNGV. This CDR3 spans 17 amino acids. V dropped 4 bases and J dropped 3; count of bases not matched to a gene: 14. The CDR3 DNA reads TGTGCCAGCAGCTCGATGTCCAGCACAGGGGTCGACACTGAAGCTTTCTTT. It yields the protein CASSSMSSTGVDTEAFF. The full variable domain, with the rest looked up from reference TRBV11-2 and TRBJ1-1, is EAGVAQSPRYKIIEKRQSVAFWCNPISGHATLYWYQQILGQGPKLLIQFQNNGVVDDSQLPKDRFSAERLKGVDSTLKIQPAKLEDSAVYLCASSSMSSTGVDTEAFFGQGTRLTVV.

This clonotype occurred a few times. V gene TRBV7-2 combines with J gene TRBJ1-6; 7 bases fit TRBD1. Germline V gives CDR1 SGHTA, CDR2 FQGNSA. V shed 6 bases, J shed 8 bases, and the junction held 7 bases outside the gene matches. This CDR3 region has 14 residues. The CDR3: CASSPGQIYSPLHF. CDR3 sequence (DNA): TGTGCCAGCAGTCCGGGACAGATATATTCACCCCTCCACTTT.

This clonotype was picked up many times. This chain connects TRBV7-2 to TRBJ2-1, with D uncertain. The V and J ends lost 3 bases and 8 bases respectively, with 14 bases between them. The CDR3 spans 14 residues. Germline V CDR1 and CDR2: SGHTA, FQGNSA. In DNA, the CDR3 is TGTGCCAGCAGCTTTTGGGGTACGGTGCATGAGCAGTTCTTC. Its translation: CASSFWGTVHEQFF.